This is a list of T cell receptor beta chains from one sample in a study of PD-1 blockade in classical Hodgkin lymphoma. Libraries were prepared by immunoSEQ multiplex PCR; TCRdb keeps only in-frame clonotypes and omits some of them. The data contain some 93,000 clones, roughly 78% of them singletons. Source: peripheral blood mononuclear cells (PBMCs), taken before the fourth cycle of nivolumab. The source is a human donor with classical Hodgkin lymphoma. The CDR3 runs from the conserved cysteine through the conserved F or W. A D gene is named only where the DNA matches it firmly. Rows give clone size only sometimes, using once, few, many, or a class for an expanded clone.

V gene,J gene,clone size,CDR3 length,D gene,CDR3 DNA,CDR3 protein
TRBV5-4,TRBJ2-7,.,15,TRBD1,TGCGCCAGCAGCCAAGATAGGGACAGGATCTACGAGCAGTACTTC,CASSQDRDRIYEQYF
TRBV19,TRBJ2-5,.,18,TRBD2,TGTGCCAGTAGTATAGATCTCGCTAGCGGGGGGGCCTGGGAGACCCAGTACTTC,CASSIDLASGGAWETQYF
TRBV28,TRBJ1-5,.,12,.,TGTGCCAGCAGTTTCCTCGCTCAGCCCCAGCATTTT,CASSFLAQPQHF
TRBV5-1,TRBJ2-7,.,15,.,TGCGCCAGCAGCTTGGTTGGTTGGGGCCTCTACGAGCAGTACTTC,CASSLVGWGLYEQYF
TRBV7-3,TRBJ2-1,few,13,.,TGTGCCAGCTCCCAGGGGTGGGAGAATGAGCAGTTCTTC,CASSQGWENEQFF
TRBV5-4,TRBJ2-1,.,15,TRBD2,TGTGCCAGCAGCCTGGGGACTAGCGGATACAATGAGCAGTTCTTC,CASSLGTSGYNEQFF
TRBV4-2,TRBJ2-4,.,16,.,TGTGCCAGCAGCCAAGGTAATCAGGACGGCAAAAACATTCAGTACTTC,CASSQGNQDGKNIQYF
TRBV30,TRBJ2-7,few,14,TRBD2,TGTGCCTGGAGTTCCGCTAGCGGGAGCCACGAGCAGTACTTC,CAWSSASGSHEQYF
TRBV15,TRBJ2-1,.,16,.,TGTGCCACCAGCAGAGAAGCACCAGGGGACTACAATGAGCAGTTCTTC,CATSREAPGDYNEQFF
TRBV14,TRBJ2-7,.,13,.,TGTGCCAGCAGCCAAGTTTTGGACGGCGAGCAGTACTTC,CASSQVLDGEQYF
TRBV2,TRBJ1-1,once,12,.,TGTGCCAGCAGTGTCGATCACACTGAAGCTTTCTTT,CASSVDHTEAFF
TRBV7-9,TRBJ2-3,.,14,.,TGTGCCAGCAGCTCCCTTTTAGGGGCAGATACGCAGTATTTT,CASSSLLGADTQYF
TRBV10-3,TRBJ2-3,.,14,TRBD2,TGTGCCATTACCAGAAGCGGGAGTTCAGATACGCAGTATTTT,CAITRSGSSDTQYF
TRBV6-5,TRBJ1-1,.,16,.,TGTGCCAGCAGTTACCTGACAGGACCCATGAACACTGAAGCTTTCTTT,CASSYLTGPMNTEAFF
TRBV7-8,TRBJ2-7,.,15,.,TGTGCCAGCAGCTTTCGAGGGCAGGGGGGCTACGAGCAGTACTTC,CASSFRGQGGYEQYF
TRBV7-2,TRBJ2-3,.,16,TRBD2,TGTGCCAGCAGCTTAGCTGGCGGGGGGTTCACAGATACGCAGTATTTT,CASSLAGGGFTDTQYF
TRBV10-3,TRBJ2-2,.,16,TRBD2,TGTGCCATCAGTGGTGGGACTAGCGCGAACACCGGGGAGCTGTTTTTT,CAISGGTSANTGELFF
TRBV19,TRBJ1-3,.,14,.,TGTGCCAGTAGTGCGACAGCTACCGGAAACACCATATATTTT,CASSATATGNTIYF
TRBV11-3,TRBJ2-3,.,14,.,TGTGCCAGCAGCTTGGGGGCTAGCACAGATACGCAGTATTTT,CASSLGASTDTQYF
TRBV28,TRBJ1-1,.,14,.,TGTGCCAGCAGTTTGACAGAGCCGGGCACTGAAGCTTTCTTT,CASSLTEPGTEAFF
TRBV2,TRBJ2-7,.,13,.,TGTGCCAGCAGTGAAGACACCTCCTACGAGCAGTACTTC,CASSEDTSYEQYF
TRBV18,TRBJ2-3,.,21,TRBD2,TGTGCCAGCTCACCGGAAGGCGGCAGCCTGAGGGCTAGCGGGAGAACAGATACGCAGTATTTT,CASSPEGGSLRASGRTDTQYF